The rows below give T cell receptor beta chains drawn from one sample of a study of Graves' ophthalmopathy and Graves' hyperthyroidism. A single record per CDR3 protein comes from TCRdb applying MiXCR to the multiplex PCR reads. This table holds 300,000 to 400,000 distinct CDR3 sequences, roughly a sixth found once. Sequencing input: peripheral blood. The source is an adult man with Graves' ophthalmopathy. CDR3s include the opening cysteine and the closing phenylalanine or tryptophan. Each record gives: D gene, clone size, V gene, CDR3 protein. A D gene is named only where the DNA matches it firmly. Only some rows state a clone size, as once, few, many or a class for expanded clones.

D gene: NA
clone size: few
V gene: TRBV20-1
CDR3 protein: CSARQGWNQPQHF

D gene: NA
clone size: many
V gene: TRBV13
CDR3 protein: CASSSGETTGELFF

D gene: NA
clone size: many
V gene: TRBV9
CDR3 protein: CASSVVQGGTGKLFF

D gene: NA
clone size: many
V gene: TRBV7-9
CDR3 protein: CASSLGRLAAQETQYF

D gene: NA
clone size: few
V gene: TRBV6-1
CDR3 protein: CATYTQYNYGYIF

D gene: NA
clone size: many
V gene: TRBV11-2
CDR3 protein: CASSLDSGSNSPLHF

D gene: NA
clone size: NA
V gene: TRBV20-1
CDR3 protein: CSALSSYEQYF

D gene: NA
clone size: many
V gene: TRBV6-2/TRBV6-3
CDR3 protein: CASSYSTHGQSSYEQYF

D gene: NA
clone size: few
V gene: TRBV7-8
CDR3 protein: CASSSHYGGTEAFF

D gene: TRBD2
clone size: many
V gene: TRBV24-1
CDR3 protein: CATSDLSTSGGANTGELFF

D gene: NA
clone size: many
V gene: TRBV4-1
CDR3 protein: CASSQGAEVKNIQYF

D gene: NA
clone size: many
V gene: TRBV20-1
CDR3 protein: CSARAVTTREAFF

D gene: TRBD1
clone size: many
V gene: TRBV30
CDR3 protein: CAWSPRDRNTEAFF

D gene: NA
clone size: few
V gene: TRBV4-3
CDR3 protein: CASSQGLERTYEQYF

D gene: NA
clone size: NA
V gene: TRBV6-5
CDR3 protein: CASLTRGLSYEQYF

D gene: NA
clone size: many
V gene: TRBV2
CDR3 protein: CASTKGDGYTF

D gene: NA
clone size: many
V gene: TRBV30
CDR3 protein: CAWSVEGMEGSGANVLTF

D gene: TRBD2
clone size: NA
V gene: TRBV2
CDR3 protein: CASSEVLAGNYEQYF

D gene: NA
clone size: many
V gene: TRBV11-2
CDR3 protein: CASRPQGFNGYTF

D gene: NA
clone size: many
V gene: TRBV6-2/TRBV6-3
CDR3 protein: CASSSLTENYGYTF

D gene: TRBD1
clone size: NA
V gene: TRBV20-1
CDR3 protein: CSARGTGTRDRGPANYGYTF

D gene: NA
clone size: many
V gene: TRBV29-1
CDR3 protein: CSAQDGFYGYTF

D gene: NA
clone size: many
V gene: TRBV18
CDR3 protein: CASSPLPMNTEAFF

D gene: NA
clone size: many
V gene: TRBV12-3/TRBV12-4
CDR3 protein: CASSLGADGYTF

D gene: NA
clone size: many
V gene: TRBV6-2/TRBV6-3
CDR3 protein: CASTRSLNQPQHF

D gene: NA
clone size: many
V gene: TRBV7-8
CDR3 protein: CASSLGVNTQYF

D gene: NA
clone size: many
V gene: TRBV6-2/TRBV6-3
CDR3 protein: CASKQPGTPYGYTF

D gene: NA
clone size: many
V gene: TRBV19
CDR3 protein: CASSRQEWGQPQHF

D gene: TRBD1
clone size: many
V gene: TRBV5-1
CDR3 protein: CASSTGTGLYGYTF

D gene: NA
clone size: NA
V gene: TRBV6-1
CDR3 protein: CASNGGADTGELFF

D gene: TRBD2
clone size: many
V gene: TRBV6-5
CDR3 protein: CASSRGRGTSVCEQYF

D gene: NA
clone size: NA
V gene: TRBV5-1
CDR3 protein: CASSLYRGPRETQYF

D gene: NA
clone size: many
V gene: TRBV12-3/TRBV12-4
CDR3 protein: CASNFRGGETQYF

D gene: TRBD1
clone size: many
V gene: TRBV9
CDR3 protein: CASSIGQGVAYEQYF

D gene: TRBD1
clone size: many
V gene: TRBV7-9
CDR3 protein: CASSHGQGGWETQYF

D gene: TRBD2
clone size: many
V gene: TRBV6-5
CDR3 protein: CASSYIGGGKNIQYF

D gene: NA
clone size: many
V gene: TRBV6-1
CDR3 protein: CASRTGGPLSGNTIYF

D gene: NA
clone size: many
V gene: TRBV16
CDR3 protein: CASSLSSSYEQYF

D gene: TRBD1
clone size: many
V gene: TRBV12-3/TRBV12-4
CDR3 protein: CASSPRTGDSNQPQHF

D gene: NA
clone size: many
V gene: TRBV25-1
CDR3 protein: CASSEWGTEAFF

D gene: NA
clone size: NA
V gene: TRBV13
CDR3 protein: CASSLRVRTEAFF

D gene: NA
clone size: NA
V gene: TRBV12-5
CDR3 protein: CASGVRGETQYF

D gene: TRBD1
clone size: many
V gene: TRBV6-2/TRBV6-3
CDR3 protein: CASNRQGYNSPLHF